These 21 T cell receptor beta chains originate from one sample sequenced in a study of blood T cell repertoires in COVID-19. Produced via immunoSEQ multiplex PCR; TCRdb's table is partial and in-frame only. The table records about 170,000 clones, just under 85% of them present only once. Sample: peripheral blood. The receptors were sampled from a middle-aged man who had recovered from COVID-19.

The chain carries TRBV9 and TRBJ1-1; 9 nucleotides line up with TRBD1. The CDR3 length is 13 residues. V was clipped by 3 bases and J by 3 bases; unmatched bases: 0. The germline gives CDR1 SGDLS, CDR2 YYNGEE. CDR3 nucleotide sequence: TGTGCCAGCAGCGGACAGGGGGACACTGAAGCTTTCTTT. Translation: CASSGQGDTEAFF.

The chain combines TRBV7-9 with TRBJ1-2; tentative D call: TRBD1 (6 bases). Germline loops: CDR1 SEHNR, CDR2 FQNEAQ (reference sequence). Trimming took 0 bases from V and 3 from J, leaving 11 bases between them. This CDR3 comprises 15 residues. The CDR3 nucleotides are TGTGCCAGCAGCTTAGCGGGGGCAGGGGACTATGGCTACACCTTC. Translation: CASSLAGAGDYGYTF.

V usage is TRBV16 and J usage is TRBJ1-2, with 11 nucleotides matching TRBD1. The CDR3 totals 13 residues. Germline CDR1 and CDR2: KGHSY and FQNENV. V lost 5 bases, J lost 7 bases, and 3 bases stayed unmatched. CDR3 sequence: CASSVGTGGGYTF. The CDR3 DNA follows: TGTGCCAGCAGCGTCGGGACAGGGGGTGGCTACACCTTC.

Only a few counts were recorded for this clone. V usage is TRBV28 and J usage is TRBJ1-1, with D perhaps TRBD1 (5 bases). Per germline, CDR1 MDHEN and CDR2 SYDVKM. The CDR3 totals 14 residues. The V end was cut by 5 bases, the J end by 2 bases, with 12 bases between. The CDR3 reads CASSPDQGNTEAFF. DNA for the CDR3: TGTGCCAGCAGTCCGGACCAGGGAAACACTGAAGCTTTCTTT.

This clone showed up just once. V usage is TRBV7-2 and J usage is TRBJ2-2; D unclear. This CDR3 is 14 amino acids long. From germline, CDR1 is SGHTA and CDR2 FQGNSA. V lost 3 bases to trimming and J lost 4 bases, with 9 bases between them. DNA of the CDR3: TGTGCCAGCAGCTTCACCAGGTTCACCGGGGAGCTGTTTTTT. This gives the protein CASSFTRFTGELFF.

This rearrangement joins TRBV18 to TRBJ2-3; a possible D gene is TRBD2 (6 bases). CDR3 size: 15 residues. Looked up from germline, CDR1 is KGHSH and CDR2 is LQKENI. Trimming removed 5 bases at V and 0 bases at J, with 12 bases between. CDR3 loop: CASSTSIMSTDTQYF. As DNA, the CDR3 is TGTGCCAGCTCAACTAGCATTATGAGCACAGATACGCAGTATTTT. The full variable domain, its missing parts supplied by reference TRBV18 and TRBJ2-3, is NAGVMQNPRHLVRRRGQEARLRCSPMKGHSHVYWYRQLPEEGLKFMVYLQKENIIDESGMPKERFSAEFPKEGPSILRIQQVVRGDSAAYFCASSTSIMSTDTQYFGPGTRLTVL.

This chain joins TRBV11-3 and TRBJ2-7, with 11 positions matching TRBD1. Germline CDR1 and CDR2: SGHNT and YENEEA. Trimming cost V 4 bases and J 6 bases; bases outside gene matches: 5. CDR3 length equals 14 residues. CDR3: CASSSGQGAFEQYF. DNA for the CDR3: TGTGCCAGCAGCTCCGGACAGGGGGCCTTCGAGCAGTACTTC.

The J gene is TRBJ1-2, the V gene TRBV18, with TRBD1 identical over 8 bases. The CDR3 sequence is 13 residues long. Germline trimming cut 2 bases from V and 10 bases from J; bases unmatched to any gene: 6. The germline CDR1 and CDR2 sequences are KGHSH and LQKENI. The CDR3 protein is CASSPDGQGAYTF. The CDR3 nucleotides read TGTGCCAGCTCACCAGACGGACAGGGAGCCTACACCTTC.

V gene TRBV5-1 combines with J gene TRBJ2-6; TRBD1 matches 7 bases. Germline V CDR1 and CDR2: SGHRS, YFSETQ. Losses at the gene ends were 6 bases for V and 2 bases for J; bases not matched to a gene: 11. This CDR3 has 17 residues. In nucleotides, the CDR3 is TGCGCCAGCAAAGGGGGCAGGGGGTTGGCTGGGGCCAACGTCCTGACTTTC. Translated, it gives CASKGGRGLAGANVLTF.

The chain has TRBV19 and TRBJ1-5; D possibly corresponds to TRBD1 (6 bases). The CDR3 is made up of 16 amino acids. Trimming took 7 bases from V and 4 from J, leaving 20 bases between them. Germline V gene data show CDR1 as LNHDA and CDR2 as SQIVND (reference sequence). The CDR3 reads CASNPPGRGTNQPQHF. CDR3 coding DNA: TGTGCCAGTAACCCCCCCGGCAGGGGTACGAATCAGCCCCAGCATTTT.

This clone was recorded only once. This rearrangement joins TRBV28 to TRBJ1-3; D remains ambiguous. The CDR3 contains 16 residues. CDR1 MDHEN and CDR2 SYDVKM come from the germline V gene. V gave up 4 bases and J gave up 2 bases, with 15 bases separating them. The CDR3 DNA is TGTGCCAGCAGTTCCTACACCCTGGAGGCTGGAAACACCATATATTTT. Protein: CASSSYTLEAGNTIYF.

The chain links TRBV4-3 to TRBJ1-5; D gene uncertain. V dropped 0 bases and J dropped 2 bases, with 8 bases sitting between them. The germline gives CDR1 LGHNA, CDR2 YSLEER. The CDR3 runs 15 residues. The CDR3 bases are TGCGCCAGCAGCCAAGATGGGCAGGGCAATCAGCCCCAGCATTTT. This translates into CASSQDGQGNQPQHF.

The rearrangement uses TRBV30 and TRBJ1-1, with TRBD1 as a possible D gene (6 bases). Trimming shortened V by 2 bases and J by 5 bases, and 12 bases separated the two germline ends. The CDR3 runs to 13 residues. Germline V gene data show CDR1 as GTSNPN and CDR2 as SVGIG (reference sequence). CDR3 DNA sequence: TGTGCCTGGAGTAGACAGGTTATGACTGAAGCTTTCTTT. As protein: CAWSRQVMTEAFF.

J is TRBJ1-1 and V is TRBV15; D not resolved. V was cut by 3 bases and J by 3 bases, with 14 bases left in between. CDR1 is LNHNV, CDR2 YYDKDF, per germline (reference sequence). This CDR3 spans 15 amino acids. The CDR3 DNA reads TGTGCCACCAGCAGCTCCAGTGGGCTGTACACTGAAGCTTTCTTT. This sequence encodes CATSSSSGLYTEAFF.

V gene TRBV7-9 combines with J gene TRBJ1-1, with TRBD1 as a possible D gene (6 bases). Germline V CDR1 and CDR2: SEHNR, FQNEAQ (reference sequence). V shed 10 bases and J shed 6 bases, with 24 bases lying between them. The CDR3 sequence is 15 residues long. The CDR3 is CANQARDTLIPEAFF. The CDR3 coding sequence is TGTGCCAACCAAGCCCGGGACACCTTAATCCCTGAAGCTTTCTTT.

The gene calls are TRBV28 and TRBJ1-5, with a possible D match to TRBD1 (6 bases). Per the germline V gene, CDR1 is MDHEN and CDR2 is SYDVKM. CDR3 length equals 18 residues. Trimming stripped 6 bases from V and 5 bases from J, with 26 bases between. CDR3 bases: TGTGCCAGCAGCTGTTGGGGGCTGGGCAGAGTCGGAGATCAGCCCCAGCATTTT. Protein sequence: CASSCWGLGRVGDQPQHF.

The chain employs TRBV6-5 and TRBJ1-2; weak D call: TRBD1 (5 bases). The V gene lost 7 bases and the J gene lost 7 bases, with 16 bases spanning the gap. This CDR3 has 13 amino acids. Per germline, CDR1 MNHEY and CDR2 SVGAGI. CDR3 loop: CASNPGGGTGYTF. Here the CDR3 DNA reads TGTGCCAGCAATCCCGGCGGGGGAACTGGCTACACCTTC.

The chain recombines TRBV27 with TRBJ2-1; 8 bases line up with TRBD2. The length of the CDR3 is 15 residues. Trimming removed 2 bases from V and 6 bases from J; junction bases left unmatched: 6. Germline lookup yields CDR1 MNHEY and CDR2 SMNVEV (reference sequence). In DNA, the CDR3 is TGTGCCAGCAGTTTACTATCGGGAGGGGTCAATGAGCAGTTCTTC. Its protein is CASSLLSGGVNEQFF.

This sequence joins TRBV18 and TRBJ1-2; D remains ambiguous. Germline V lookup: CDR1 KGHSH, CDR2 LQKENI. This CDR3 is built from 14 residues. Trimming took 6 bases from V and 2 from J, leaving 13 bases between them. CDR3 in amino acids: CASSEADQNYGYTF. CDR3 nucleotide sequence: TGTGCCAGCTCGGAGGCAGACCAAAACTATGGCTACACCTTC.

This clone was recorded only once. This chain connects TRBV7-9 to TRBJ1-1; tentative D call: TRBD1 (6 bases). V was trimmed by 0 bases and J by 4 bases, leaving 9 bases between them. The V gene's germline CDR1 is SEHNR and CDR2 FQNEAQ (reference sequence). The CDR3 length is 14 residues. The CDR3 DNA reads as TGTGCCAGCAGCTTAGCCCGACAGGCCACTGAAGCTTTCTTT. This translates into CASSLARQATEAFF.

The V call is TRBV3-1 (or the pseudogene TRBV3-2), the J call TRBJ2-5; possibly TRBD2 for D (5 bases). V lost 3 bases, J lost 5 bases, and 10 bases lay in between. The CDR3 is made up of 13 amino acids. From germline, CDR1 is LGHDT and CDR2 YNNKEL (reference sequence). CDR3 bases: TGTGCCAGCAGCCAGTCGAGGGATGAGACCCAGTACTTC. Its translation: CASSQSRDETQYF.